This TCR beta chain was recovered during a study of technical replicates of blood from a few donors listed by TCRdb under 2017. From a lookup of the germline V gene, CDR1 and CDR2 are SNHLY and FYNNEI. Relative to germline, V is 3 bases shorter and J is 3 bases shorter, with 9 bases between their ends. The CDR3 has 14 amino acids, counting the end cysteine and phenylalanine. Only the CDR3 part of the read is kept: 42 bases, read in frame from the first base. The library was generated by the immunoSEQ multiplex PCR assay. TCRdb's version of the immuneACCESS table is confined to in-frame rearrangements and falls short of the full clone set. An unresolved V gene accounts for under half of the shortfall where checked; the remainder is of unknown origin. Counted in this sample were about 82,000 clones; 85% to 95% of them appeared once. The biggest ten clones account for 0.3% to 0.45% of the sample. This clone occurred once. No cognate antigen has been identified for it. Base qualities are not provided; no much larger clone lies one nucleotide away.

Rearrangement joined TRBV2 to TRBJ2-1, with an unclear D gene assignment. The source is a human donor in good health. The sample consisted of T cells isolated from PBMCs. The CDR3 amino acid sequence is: CASSDSRDYNEQFF. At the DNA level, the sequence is TGTGCCAGCAGTGACTCGAGAGACTACAATGAGCAGTTCTTC.